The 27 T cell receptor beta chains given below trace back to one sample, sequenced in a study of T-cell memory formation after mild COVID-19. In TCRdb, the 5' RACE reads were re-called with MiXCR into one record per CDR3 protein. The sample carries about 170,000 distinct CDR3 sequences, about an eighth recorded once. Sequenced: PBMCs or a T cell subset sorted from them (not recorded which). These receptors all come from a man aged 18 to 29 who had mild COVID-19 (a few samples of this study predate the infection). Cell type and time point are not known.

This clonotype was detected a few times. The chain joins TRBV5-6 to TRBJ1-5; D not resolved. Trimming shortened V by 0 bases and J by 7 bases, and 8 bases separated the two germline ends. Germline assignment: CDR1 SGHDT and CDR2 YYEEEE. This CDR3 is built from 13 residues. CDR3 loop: CASSLGGSQPQHF. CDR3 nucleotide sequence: TGTGCCAGCAGCTTGGGTGGCAGCCAGCCCCAGCATTTT.

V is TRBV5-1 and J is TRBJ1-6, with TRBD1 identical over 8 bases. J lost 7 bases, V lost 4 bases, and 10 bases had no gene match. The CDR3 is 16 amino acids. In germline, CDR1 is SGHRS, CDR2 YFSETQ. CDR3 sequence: CASSPGQGMGNSPLHF. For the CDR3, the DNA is TGCGCCAGCAGCCCAGGACAGGGTATGGGGAATTCACCCCTCCACTTT.

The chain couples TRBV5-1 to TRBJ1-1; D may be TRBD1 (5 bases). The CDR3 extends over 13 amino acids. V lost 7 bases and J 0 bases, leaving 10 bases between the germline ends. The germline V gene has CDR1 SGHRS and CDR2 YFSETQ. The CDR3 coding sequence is TGCGCCAGCGCTCAGGGCATGAACACTGAAGCTTTCTTT. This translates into CASAQGMNTEAFF.

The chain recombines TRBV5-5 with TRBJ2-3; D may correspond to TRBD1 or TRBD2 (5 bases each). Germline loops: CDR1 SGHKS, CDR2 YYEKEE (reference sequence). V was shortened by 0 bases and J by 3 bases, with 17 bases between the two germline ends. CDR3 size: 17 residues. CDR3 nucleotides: TGTGCCAGCAGCTTGGTGGGTCAGGGAGCTGGGACAGATACGCAGTATTTT. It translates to CASSLVGQGAGTDTQYF.

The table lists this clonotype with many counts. The CDR3 nucleotides read TGTGCCAGCAGCTCGACTAGCACGACCCTGGGGGATACGCAGTATTTT. This translates into CASSSTSTTLGDTQYF. This chain joins TRBV7-6 and TRBJ2-3; 7 bases line up with TRBD2. The V gene end was trimmed by 4 bases and the J gene end by 6 bases; junction bases not matched to a gene: 13. Germline V gives CDR1 SGHVS, CDR2 FNYEAQ. The CDR3 totals 16 residues.

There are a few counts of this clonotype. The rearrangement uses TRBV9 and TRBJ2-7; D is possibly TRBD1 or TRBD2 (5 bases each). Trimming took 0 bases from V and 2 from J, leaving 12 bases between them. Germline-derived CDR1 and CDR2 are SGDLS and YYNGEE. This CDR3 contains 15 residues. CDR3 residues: CASSVDPGPTYEQYF. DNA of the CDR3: TGTGCCAGCAGCGTAGATCCGGGACCAACCTACGAGCAGTACTTC. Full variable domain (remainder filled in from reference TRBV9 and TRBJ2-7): DSGVTQTPKHLITATGQRVTLRCSPRSGDLSVYWYQQSLDQGLQFLIQYYNGEERAKGNILERFSAQQFPDLHSELNLSSLELGDSALYFCASSVDPGPTYEQYFGPGTRLTVT.

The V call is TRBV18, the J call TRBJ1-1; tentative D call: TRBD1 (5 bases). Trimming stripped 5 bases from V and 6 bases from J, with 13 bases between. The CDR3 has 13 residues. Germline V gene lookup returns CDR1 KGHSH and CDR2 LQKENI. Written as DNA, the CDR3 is TGTGCCAGCTCAGGTAGGGGAAGGGCTGAAGCTTTCTTT. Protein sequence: CASSGRGRAEAFF.

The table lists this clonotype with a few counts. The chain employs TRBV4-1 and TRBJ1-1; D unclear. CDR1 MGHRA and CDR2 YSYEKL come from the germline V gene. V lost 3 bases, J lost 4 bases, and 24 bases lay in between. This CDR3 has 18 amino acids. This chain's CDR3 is CASSQPPGFVLGVTEAFF. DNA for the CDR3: TGCGCCAGCAGCCAGCCCCCGGGTTTCGTCCTTGGAGTCACTGAAGCTTTCTTT.

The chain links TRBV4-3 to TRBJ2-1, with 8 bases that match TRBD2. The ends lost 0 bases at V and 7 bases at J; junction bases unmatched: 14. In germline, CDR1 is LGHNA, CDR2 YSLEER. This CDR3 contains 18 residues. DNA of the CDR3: TGCGCCAGCAGCCAAGATAGTTCACGGGGACTAGGCCATAATGAGCAGTTCTTC. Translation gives CASSQDSSRGLGHNEQFF.

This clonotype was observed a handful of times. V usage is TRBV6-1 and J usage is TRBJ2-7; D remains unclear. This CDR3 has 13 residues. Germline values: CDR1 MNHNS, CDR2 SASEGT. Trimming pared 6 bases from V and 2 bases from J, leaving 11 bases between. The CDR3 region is CASRGDPTYEQYV. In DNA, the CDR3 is TGTGCCAGCAGGGGTGACCCCACCTACGAGCAGTACGTC.

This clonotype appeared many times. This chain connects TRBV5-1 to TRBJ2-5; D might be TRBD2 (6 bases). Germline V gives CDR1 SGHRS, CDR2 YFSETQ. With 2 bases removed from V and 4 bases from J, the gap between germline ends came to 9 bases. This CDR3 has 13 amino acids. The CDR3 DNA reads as TGCGCCAGCAGCTTCGCGGGGAGAGAGACCCAGTACTTC. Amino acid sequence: CASSFAGRETQYF.

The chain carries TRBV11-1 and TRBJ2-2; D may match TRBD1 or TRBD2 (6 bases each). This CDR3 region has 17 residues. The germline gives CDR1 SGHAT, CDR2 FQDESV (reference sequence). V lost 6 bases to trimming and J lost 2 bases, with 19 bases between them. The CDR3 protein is CASRARGGRLNTGELFF. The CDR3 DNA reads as TGTGCCAGCAGGGCCCGAGGGGGGCGTCTAAACACCGGGGAGCTGTTTTTT.

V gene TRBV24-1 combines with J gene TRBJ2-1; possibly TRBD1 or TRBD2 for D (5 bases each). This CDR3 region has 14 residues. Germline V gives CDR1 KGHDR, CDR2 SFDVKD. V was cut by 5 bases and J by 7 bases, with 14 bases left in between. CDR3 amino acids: CATSVEGRENEQFF. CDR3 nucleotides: TGTGCCACCAGTGTAGAGGGGCGTGAGAATGAGCAGTTCTTC.

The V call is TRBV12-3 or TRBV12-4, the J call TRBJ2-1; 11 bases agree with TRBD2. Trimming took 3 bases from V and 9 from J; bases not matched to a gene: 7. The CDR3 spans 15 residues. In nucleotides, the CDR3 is TGTGCCAGCAGTTTCAGACTAGCGGGACTAGGTGAGCAGTTCTTC. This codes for CASSFRLAGLGEQFF.

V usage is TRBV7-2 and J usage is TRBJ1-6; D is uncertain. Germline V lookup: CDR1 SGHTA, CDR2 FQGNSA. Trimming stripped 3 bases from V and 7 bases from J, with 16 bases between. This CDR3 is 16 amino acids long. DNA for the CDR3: TGTGCCAGCAGCTTGACCGGCCCCCGAATCAATTCACCCCTCCACTTT. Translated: CASSLTGPRINSPLHF. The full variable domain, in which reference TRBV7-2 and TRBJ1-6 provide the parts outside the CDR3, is GAGVSQSPSNKVTEKGKDVELRCDPISGHTALYWYRQSLGQGLEFLIYFQGNSAPDKSGLPSDRFSAERTGGSVSTLTIQRTQQEDSAVYLCASSLTGPRINSPLHFGNGTRLTVT.

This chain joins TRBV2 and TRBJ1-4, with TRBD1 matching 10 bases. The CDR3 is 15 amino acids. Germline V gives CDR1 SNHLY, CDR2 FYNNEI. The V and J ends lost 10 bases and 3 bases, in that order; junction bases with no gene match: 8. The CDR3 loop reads CATSGQGTPNEKLFF. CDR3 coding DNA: TGTGCCACCTCGGGACAGGGGACTCCTAATGAAAAACTGTTTTTT.

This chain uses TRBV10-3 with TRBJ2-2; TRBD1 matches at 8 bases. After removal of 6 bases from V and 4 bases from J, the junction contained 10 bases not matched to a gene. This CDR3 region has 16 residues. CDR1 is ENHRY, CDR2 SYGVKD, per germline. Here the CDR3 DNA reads TGTGCCATCAGATCCCCTGGGACAGGACTCACCGGGGAGCTGTTTTTT. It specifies CAIRSPGTGLTGELFF.

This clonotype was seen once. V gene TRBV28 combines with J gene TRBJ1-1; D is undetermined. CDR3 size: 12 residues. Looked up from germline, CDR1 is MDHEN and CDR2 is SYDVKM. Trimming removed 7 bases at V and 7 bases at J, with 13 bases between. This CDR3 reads CASNPKAVEAFF. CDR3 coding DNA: TGTGCCAGCAACCCTAAAGCAGTTGAAGCTTTCTTT.

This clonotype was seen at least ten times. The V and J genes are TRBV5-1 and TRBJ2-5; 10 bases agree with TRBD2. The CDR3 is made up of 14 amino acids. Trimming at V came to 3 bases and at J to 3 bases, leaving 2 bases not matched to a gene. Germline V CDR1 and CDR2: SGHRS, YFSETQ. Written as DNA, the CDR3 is TGCGCCAGCAGCTCTACTAGCGGGGAAGAGACCCAGTACTTC. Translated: CASSSTSGEETQYF.

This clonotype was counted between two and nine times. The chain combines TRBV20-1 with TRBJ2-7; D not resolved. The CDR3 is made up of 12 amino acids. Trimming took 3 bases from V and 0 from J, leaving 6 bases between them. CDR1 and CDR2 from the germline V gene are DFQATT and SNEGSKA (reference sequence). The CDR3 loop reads CSASGISYEQYF. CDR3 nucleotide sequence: TGCAGTGCTAGCGGCATCTCCTACGAGCAGTACTTC.

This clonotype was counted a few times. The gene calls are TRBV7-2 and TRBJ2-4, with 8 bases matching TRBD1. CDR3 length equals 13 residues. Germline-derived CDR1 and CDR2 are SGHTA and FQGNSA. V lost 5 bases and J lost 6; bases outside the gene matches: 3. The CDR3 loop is CASSPGQGNIQYF. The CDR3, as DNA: TGTGCCAGCAGCCCCGGACAGGGAAACATTCAGTACTTC. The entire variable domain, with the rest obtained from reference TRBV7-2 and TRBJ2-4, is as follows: GAGVSQSPSNKVTEKGKDVELRCDPISGHTALYWYRQSLGQGLEFLIYFQGNSAPDKSGLPSDRFSAERTGGSVSTLTIQRTQQEDSAVYLCASSPGQGNIQYFGAGTRLSVL.

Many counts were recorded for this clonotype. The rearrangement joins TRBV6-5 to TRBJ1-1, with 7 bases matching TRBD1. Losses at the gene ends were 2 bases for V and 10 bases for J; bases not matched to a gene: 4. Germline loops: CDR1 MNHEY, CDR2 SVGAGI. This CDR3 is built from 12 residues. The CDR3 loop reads CASSYRGLRAFF. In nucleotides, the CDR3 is TGTGCCAGCAGTTACAGGGGGCTTAGAGCTTTCTTT.

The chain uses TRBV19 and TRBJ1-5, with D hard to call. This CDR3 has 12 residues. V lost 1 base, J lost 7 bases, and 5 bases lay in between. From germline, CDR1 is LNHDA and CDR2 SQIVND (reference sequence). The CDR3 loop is CASSIGSQPQHF. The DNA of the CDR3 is TGTGCCAGTAGTATAGGGAGCCAGCCCCAGCATTTT.

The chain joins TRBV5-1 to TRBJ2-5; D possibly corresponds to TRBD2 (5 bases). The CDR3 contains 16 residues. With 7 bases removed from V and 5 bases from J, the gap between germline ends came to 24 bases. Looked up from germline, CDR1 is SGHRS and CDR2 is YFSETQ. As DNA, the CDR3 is TGCGCCAGCTCCGTGAACCCGGACTCCTCGGCGGAGACCCAGTACTTC. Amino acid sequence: CASSVNPDSSAETQYF.

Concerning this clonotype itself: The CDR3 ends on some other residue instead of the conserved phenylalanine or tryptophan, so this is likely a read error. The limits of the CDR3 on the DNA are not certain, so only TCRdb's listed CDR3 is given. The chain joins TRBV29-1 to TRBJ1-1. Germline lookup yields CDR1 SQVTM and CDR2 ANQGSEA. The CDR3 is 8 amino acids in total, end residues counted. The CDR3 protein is CSVEGRPI.

The CDR3, as DNA: TGCGCCAGCAGTCCAAGGACAGGGACATCGACCCAGTACTTC. As protein: CASSPRTGTSTQYF. The chain is built from TRBV5-1 and TRBJ2-5; 8 bases are shared with TRBD1. The germline V gene has CDR1 SGHRS and CDR2 YFSETQ. Germline trimming cut 5 bases from V and 7 bases from J; bases unmatched to any gene: 10. CDR3 size: 14 residues.

Here the CDR3 reads CASSLDGGHSGANVLTF. The DNA of the CDR3 is TGCGCCAGCAGCTTGGATGGGGGCCACTCTGGGGCCAACGTCCTGACTTTC. The rearrangement uses TRBV5-1 and TRBJ2-6; the D gene is possibly TRBD1 (6 bases). Trimming pared 0 bases from V and 0 bases from J, leaving 10 bases between. This CDR3 has 17 amino acids. Per germline, CDR1 SGHRS and CDR2 YFSETQ.